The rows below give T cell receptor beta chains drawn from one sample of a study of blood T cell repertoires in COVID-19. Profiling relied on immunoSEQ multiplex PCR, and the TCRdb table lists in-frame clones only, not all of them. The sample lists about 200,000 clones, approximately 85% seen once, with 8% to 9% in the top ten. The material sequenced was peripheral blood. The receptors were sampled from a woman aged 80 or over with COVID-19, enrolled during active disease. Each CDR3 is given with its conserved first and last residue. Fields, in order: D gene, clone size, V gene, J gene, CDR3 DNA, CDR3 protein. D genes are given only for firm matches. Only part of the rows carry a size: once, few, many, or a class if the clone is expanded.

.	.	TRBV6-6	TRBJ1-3	TGTGCCAGCAACCGGGACATTGGAAACACCATATATTTT	CASNRDIGNTIYF
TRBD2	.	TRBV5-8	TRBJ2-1	TGTGCCAGCAGCCTGGGACTAGCTCGCAATGAGCAGTTCTTC	CASSLGLARNEQFF
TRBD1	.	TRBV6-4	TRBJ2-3	TGTGCCAGCAGTGAACAGGGGTACACAGATACGCAGTATTTT	CASSEQGYTDTQYF
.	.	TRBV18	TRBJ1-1	TGTGCCAGCTCACCCATGAACACTGAAGCTTTCTTT	CASSPMNTEAFF
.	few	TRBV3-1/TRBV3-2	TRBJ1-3	TGTGCCAGCTCCCCGACAGTCTCTGGAAACACCATATATTTT	CASSPTVSGNTIYF
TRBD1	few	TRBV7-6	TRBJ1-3	TGTGCCAGCAGCTCTTTGGCGGCAGGGGGCTCTGGAAACACCATATATTTT	CASSSLAAGGSGNTIYF
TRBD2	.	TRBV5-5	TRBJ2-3	TGTGCCAGCAGCCTCAATCTAGCGGATAGCACAGATACGCAGTATTTT	CASSLNLADSTDTQYF
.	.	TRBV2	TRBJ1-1	TGTGCCAGCAGTGAATCTATGGTAAGGGAGGCTTTCTTT	CASSESMVREAFF
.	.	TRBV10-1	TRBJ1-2	TGCGCCAGCAGTGAGTGGAGGGACGGTGGCTACACCTTC	CASSEWRDGGYTF
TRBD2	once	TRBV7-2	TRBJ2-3	TGTGCCAGCAGCCCCTCCCCGGGACTAGGAACAGATACGCAGTATTTT	CASSPSPGLGTDTQYF
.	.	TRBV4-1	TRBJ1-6	TGCGCCAGCAGCCCCCGGACAGTGCAGGAGGTTACCGGCAATTCACCCCTCCACTTT	CASSPRTVQEVTGNSPLHF
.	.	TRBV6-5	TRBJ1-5	TGTGCCGCTGGGGAGATGGGTCGAAGCAATCAGCCCCAGCATTTT	CAAGEMGRSNQPQHF
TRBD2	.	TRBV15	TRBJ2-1	TGTGCCACTGCGGGGGGTCTCTACAATGAGCAGTTCTTC	CATAGGLYNEQFF
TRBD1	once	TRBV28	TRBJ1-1	TGTGCCAGCAGGGCATCACAGGGGATGTACACTGAAGCTTTCTTT	CASRASQGMYTEAFF
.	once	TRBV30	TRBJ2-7	TGTGCCTGGAGTCCCCATCGCGACAGCGAGCAGTACTTC	CAWSPHRDSEQYF
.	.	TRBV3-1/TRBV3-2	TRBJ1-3	TGTGCCAGCAGCCTCAGGGAAAGAGGAAACACCATATATTTT	CASSLRERGNTIYF
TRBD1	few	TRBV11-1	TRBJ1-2	TGTGCCAGCAGCTCCCGACAGGGTAACTATGGCTACACCTTC	CASSSRQGNYGYTF
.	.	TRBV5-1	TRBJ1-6	TGCGCCAGCAGCTTGGCCTCGGACAATAATTCACCCCTCCACTTT	CASSLASDNNSPLHF
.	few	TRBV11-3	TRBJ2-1	TGTGCCAGCAGCTCGCAGGGATCCAATGAGCAGTTCTTC	CASSSQGSNEQFF
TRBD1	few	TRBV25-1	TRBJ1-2	TGTGCCAGCAGTGAATCCGCAGGGGGGAATGGCTACACCTTC	CASSESAGGNGYTF
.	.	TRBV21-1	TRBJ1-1	TGTGCCAGCAGCAAAGTTCGGGAAGGGCCTACTGAAGCTTTCTTT	CASSKVREGPTEAFF
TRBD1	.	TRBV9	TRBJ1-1	TGTGCCAGCAGCATCGGGACAGCTGAAGCTTTCTTT	CASSIGTAEAFF
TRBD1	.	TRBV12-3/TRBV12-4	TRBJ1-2	TGTGCCAGCAGTAGACAGGGAAACTATGGCTACACCTTC	CASSRQGNYGYTF
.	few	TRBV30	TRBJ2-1	TGTGCCTGGAGTGTACAATATGAGCAGTTCTTC	CAWSVQYEQFF